The present entry profiles one T cell receptor (beta chain) with its context. Which antigen it targets is not known. Per-base quality was not reported, and no clone a single base away is much larger than it. This sample was included in a study of regulatory T cells in long-lasting Graves disease (dated by TCRdb to 2020 to 2023). Notes on the research overall: To count as having persistent Graves' disease, a patient had to have received antithyroid drug treatment for over 5 years with TSH receptor autoantibodies remaining persistently positive. Peripheral blood TCR sequencing and RNA sequencing compared persistent Graves' disease patients with newly diagnosed Graves' disease patients. The study was conducted in China and was registered as a clinical trial. A total of approximately 35 samples were covered by TCR sequencing, comprising some 13 persistent and around 20 newly diagnosed Graves' disease patients. Antithyroid drugs had been taken for approximately 10 years on average by persistent Graves' disease patients in the clinical cohort.

Measured from the cysteine to the phenylalanine, the CDR3 is 16 residues long. The read is trimmed to its CDR3 DNA, 48 bases read in frame from base 1. Trimming costs V 8 bases and J 3 bases, and their ends lie 22 bases apart. Looking up the germline V gene yields CDR1 MDHEN and CDR2 SYDVKM. The method behind the library was multiplex PCR. The reads were generated on an Illumina HiSeq 4000. CDR3 regions were amplified by Arm-PCR with iRepertoire HTBI primers to construct TCR beta libraries. Before sequencing, the PCR products underwent gel purification. Under the source paper's analysis protocol: A total of fewer than 80 TRBV and approximately 13 TRBJ segments were identified across samples and were used for gene usage analysis of CDR3 amino acid clonotypes. COPE and FqMerger were used to merge the filtered high-quality paired reads into contigs. Contigs were aligned with BLAST to IMGT TRBV, TRBD and TRBJ reference genes, and CDR3 was defined per IMGT. Any clonotype with a frequency above 0.1% was classified as a highly expanded clone. Shannon entropy served as the measure of repertoire diversity, while the Gini coefficient captured V-J evenness. Clonotypes shared by more than one individual were considered public. TCRdb handled the public reads itself, with Q25 trimming in fastp and clone calling in MiXCR, and kept productive beta chains. Every CDR3 protein is listed once, alongside the most common genes and DNA of its rows. The V and J calls shown here were made by TCRdb, not taken from the authors' results. The sample table holds about 470,000 distinct CDR3 sequences, of which about a fifth were seen once. The leading ten clones occupy less than 9% of the sample.

Overall results and qualifications from the work: Only the TCR beta chain was sequenced and analyzed. Peripheral blood alone was examined, since thyroid tissue, which constituted the primary lesion, could not be accessed. Patients with persistent disease shared more public clonotypes (fewer than 3,000) than newly diagnosed patients did (around 930). The small sample size was acknowledged by the authors as a limitation that may reduce accuracy. Preferential use of TRBV28, TRBJ1-2 and TRBJ2-5 was observed in persistent disease, whereas TRBV20-1 and TRBJ2-1 were favored in newly diagnosed disease. Compared with newly diagnosed patients, persistent Graves' disease patients had lower TCR Shannon entropy and fewer highly expanded clones, which suggests clonal expansion.

This sample's time point label indicates: persistent/refractory GD, antithyroid drugs over 5 years with positive TRAb. RNA was extracted from PBMCs in TRIzol for both TCR sequencing and RNA sequencing. Graves' disease was diagnosed according to American Thyroid Association guidelines. The patients came from an endocrinology department in Xi'an, China. From each patient, nine milliliters of peripheral blood was collected into an EDTA anticoagulant tube. Ficoll Paque Plus density gradient separation was used to isolate PBMCs, and no further T cell sorting was done. An Agilent 2100 Bioanalyzer and agarose gel were used to assess RNA quality, and a NanoDrop 2000 was used to measure RNA concentration.

Here the sequenced sample was peripheral blood mononuclear cells (PBMCs), taken when the disease was refractory, from a patient treated with antithyroid drugs. The V and J segments used are TRBV28 and TRBJ1-1; TRBD1 is a weak D gene call, 5 bases matching. This TCR derives from a female donor with Graves disease. The CDR3 protein is CASGSSPGQGDTEAFF. The DNA sequence reads TGTGCCAGCGGCTCCAGTCCGGGCCAAGGGGACACTGAAGCTTTCTTT.